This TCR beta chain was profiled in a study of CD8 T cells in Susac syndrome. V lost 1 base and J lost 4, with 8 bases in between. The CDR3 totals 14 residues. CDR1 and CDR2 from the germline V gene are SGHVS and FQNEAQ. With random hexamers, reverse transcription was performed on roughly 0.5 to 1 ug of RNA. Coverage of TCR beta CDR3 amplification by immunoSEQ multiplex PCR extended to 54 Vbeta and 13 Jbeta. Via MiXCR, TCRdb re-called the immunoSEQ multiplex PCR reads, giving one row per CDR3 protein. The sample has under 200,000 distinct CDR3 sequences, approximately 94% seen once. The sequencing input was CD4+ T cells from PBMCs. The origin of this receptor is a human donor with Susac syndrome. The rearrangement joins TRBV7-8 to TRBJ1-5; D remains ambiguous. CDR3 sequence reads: CASSLVSGNQPQHF. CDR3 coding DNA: TGTGCCAGCAGCTTAGTTTCCGGGAATCAGCCCCAGCATTTT.